This is a list of T cell receptor beta chains from one sample in a study of T cells in Graves' hyperthyroidism and ophthalmopathy. TCRdb re-analysed the multiplex PCR reads in MiXCR, keeping a single row per CDR3 protein. The repertoire holds fewer than 750,000 distinct CDR3 sequences, with about 14% as singletons. Sequenced sample: blood. The receptor source for this set is a woman aged 50 to 60 with Graves' ophthalmopathy. Each CDR3 is given with its conserved first and last residue. A D gene is named only where the DNA matches it firmly. For some rows the clone size is stated as once, few or many, or as a class when expanded; others skip it.

once | TRBJ2-7 | NA | TRBV28 | CASSGERNPYEQYF | TGTGCCAGCTCAGGGGAGAGGAACCCCTACGAGCAGTACTTC
NA | TRBJ2-7 | TRBD1 | TRBV12-3/TRBV12-4 | CASSSINRDRDYEQYF | TGTGCCAGCAGTTCGATCAACCGGGACAGGGACTACGAGCAGTACTTC
many | TRBJ2-1 | TRBD1 | TRBV2 | CASTGGSNEQFF | TGTGCCAGCACAGGGGGAAGCAATGAGCAGTTCTTC
many | TRBJ2-5 | NA | TRBV28 | CASSPLSLVQQETQYF | TGTGCCAGCAGCCCACTCTCACTAGTTCAACAAGAGACCCAGTACTTC
few | TRBJ2-3 | NA | TRBV29-1 | CSVLELTDTQYF | TGCAGCGTCCTAGAACTCACAGATACGCAGTATTTT
NA | TRBJ1-2 | NA | TRBV28 | CASRPPGVPNYGYTF | TGTGCCAGCAGACCTCCAGGGGTACCGAACTATGGCTACACCTTC
NA | TRBJ2-1 | TRBD2 | TRBV4-3 | CASSQDEMVAGLYNEQFF | TGCGCCAGCAGCCAAGATGAGATGGTAGCGGGATTGTACAATGAGCAGTTCTTC
many | TRBJ2-1 | TRBD2 | TRBV11-3 | CASSLKILGLAAYNEQFF | TGTGCCAGCAGCTTAAAAATTCTCGGACTAGCGGCTTACAATGAGCAGTTCTTC
many | TRBJ2-5 | NA | TRBV28 | CASSLNGARETQYF | TGTGCCAGCAGTTTAAACGGGGCTCGGGAGACCCAGTACTTC
many | TRBJ1-2 | TRBD1 | TRBV7-2 | CASSADRALYGYTF | TGTGCCAGCAGCGCGGACAGGGCGCTCTATGGCTACACCTTC
many | TRBJ2-1 | TRBD2 | TRBV28 | CASSRLAGRYNEQFF | TGTGCCAGCAGTCGACTAGCGGGACGCTACAATGAGCAGTTCTTC
many | TRBJ1-5 | NA | TRBV20-1 | CSASEGRTNQPQHF | TGCAGTGCTAGCGAGGGACGGACTAATCAGCCCCAGCATTTT
NA | TRBJ2-1 | TRBD2 | TRBV7-9 | CASSSLAGGPREQFF | TGTGCCAGCAGCTCGCTAGCGGGAGGGCCGAGAGAGCAGTTCTTC
NA | TRBJ2-5 | TRBD1 | TRBV27 | CASGPRDSPRIQETQYF | TGTGCCAGCGGACCTCGGGACAGCCCTCGGATACAAGAGACCCAGTACTTC
many | TRBJ1-6 | TRBD1 | TRBV27 | CASSFRGWNSPLHF | TGTGCCAGCAGTTTCAGGGGGTGGAATTCACCCCTCCACTTT
many | TRBJ2-2 | TRBD2 | TRBV28 | CASTDRLAGVSANTGELFF | TGTGCCAGCACCGACCGGCTAGCGGGAGTTTCCGCTAACACCGGGGAGCTGTTTTTT
many | TRBJ1-1 | NA | TRBV2 | CASSAARNTEAFF | TGTGCCAGCAGTGCAGCAAGAAACACTGAAGCTTTCTTT
NA | TRBJ2-7 | TRBD2 | TRBV6-1 | CASRPAIAGVHEQYF | TGTGCCAGCAGACCCGCCATAGCGGGAGTCCACGAGCAGTACTTC